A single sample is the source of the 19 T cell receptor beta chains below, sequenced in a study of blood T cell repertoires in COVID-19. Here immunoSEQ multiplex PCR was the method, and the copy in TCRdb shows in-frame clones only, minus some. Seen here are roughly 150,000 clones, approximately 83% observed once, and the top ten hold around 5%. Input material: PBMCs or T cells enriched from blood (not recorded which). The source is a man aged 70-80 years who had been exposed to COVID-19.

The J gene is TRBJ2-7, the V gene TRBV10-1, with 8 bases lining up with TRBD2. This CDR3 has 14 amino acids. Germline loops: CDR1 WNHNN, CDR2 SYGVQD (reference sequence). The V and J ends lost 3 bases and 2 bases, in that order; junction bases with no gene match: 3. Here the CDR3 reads CASSEAGVPYEQYF. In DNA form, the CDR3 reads TGCGCCAGCAGTGAAGCGGGAGTGCCCTACGAGCAGTACTTC.

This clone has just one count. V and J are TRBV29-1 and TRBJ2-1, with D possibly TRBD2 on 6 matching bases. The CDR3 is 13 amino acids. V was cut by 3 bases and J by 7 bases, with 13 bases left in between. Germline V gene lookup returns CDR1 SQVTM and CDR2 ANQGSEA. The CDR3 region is CSVEVHGGNEQFF. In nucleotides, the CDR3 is TGCAGCGTTGAGGTCCACGGGGGAAATGAGCAGTTCTTC.

In nucleotides, the CDR3 is TGTGCCAGCAGCTTCGCCGGGACAGGGGCCGAGACCCAGTACTTC. Protein product: CASSFAGTGAETQYF. The gene calls are TRBV7-6 and TRBJ2-5; 10 bases line up with TRBD1. Germline CDR1 and CDR2: SGHVS and FNYEAQ. This CDR3 region has 15 residues. After removal of 3 bases from V and 5 bases from J, the junction contained 6 bases not matched to a gene.

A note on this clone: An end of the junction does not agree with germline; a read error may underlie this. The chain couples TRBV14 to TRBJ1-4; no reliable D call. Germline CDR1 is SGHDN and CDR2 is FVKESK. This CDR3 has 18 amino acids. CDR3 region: CASRHIPGRCKSGEKLFF. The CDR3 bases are TGTGCCAGCCGCCATATCCCAGGTAGGTGTAAATCGGGGGAAAAACTGTTTTTT.

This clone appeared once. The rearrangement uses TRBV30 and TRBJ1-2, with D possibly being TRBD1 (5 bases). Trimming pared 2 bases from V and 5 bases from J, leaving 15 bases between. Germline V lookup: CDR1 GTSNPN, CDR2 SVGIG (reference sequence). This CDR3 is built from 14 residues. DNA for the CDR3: TGTGCCTGGAGTCCAGGGTTGGGTTCATATGGCTACACCTTC. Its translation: CAWSPGLGSYGYTF.

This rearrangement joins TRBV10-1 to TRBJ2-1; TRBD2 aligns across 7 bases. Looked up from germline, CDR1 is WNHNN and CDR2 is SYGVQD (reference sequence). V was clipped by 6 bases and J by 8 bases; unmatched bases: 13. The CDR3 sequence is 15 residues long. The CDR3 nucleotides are TGCGCCAGCAGCTCTGAAACGGGAGGTTCGTATGAGCAGTTCTTC. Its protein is CASSSETGGSYEQFF.

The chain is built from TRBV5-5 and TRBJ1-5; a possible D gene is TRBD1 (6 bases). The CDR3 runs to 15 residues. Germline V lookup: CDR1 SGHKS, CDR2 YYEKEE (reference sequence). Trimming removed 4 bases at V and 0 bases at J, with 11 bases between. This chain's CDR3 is CASSNRQDSNQPQHF. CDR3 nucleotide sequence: TGTGCCAGCAGCAACCGACAGGATAGCAATCAGCCCCAGCATTTT.

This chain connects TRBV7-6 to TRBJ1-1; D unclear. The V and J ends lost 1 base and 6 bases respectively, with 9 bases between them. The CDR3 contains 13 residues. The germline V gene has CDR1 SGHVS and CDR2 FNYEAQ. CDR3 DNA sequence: TGTGCCAGCAGCTTAGGGTTGGAGTCTGAAGCTTTCTTT. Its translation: CASSLGLESEAFF.

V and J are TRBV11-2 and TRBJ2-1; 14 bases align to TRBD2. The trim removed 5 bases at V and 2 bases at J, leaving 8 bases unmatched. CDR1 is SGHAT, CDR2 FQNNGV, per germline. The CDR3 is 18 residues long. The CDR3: CASSPGLAGEIPYNEQFF. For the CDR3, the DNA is TGTGCCAGCAGCCCGGGACTAGCGGGAGAGATACCCTACAATGAGCAGTTCTTC.

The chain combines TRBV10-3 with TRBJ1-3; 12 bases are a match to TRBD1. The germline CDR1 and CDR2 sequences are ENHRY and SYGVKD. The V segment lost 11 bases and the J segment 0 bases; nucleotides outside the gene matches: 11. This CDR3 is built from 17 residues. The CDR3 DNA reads TGTGCCTCCCGACGGGGGACAGGGGGCATCTCTGGAAACACCATATATTTT. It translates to CASRRGTGGISGNTIYF.

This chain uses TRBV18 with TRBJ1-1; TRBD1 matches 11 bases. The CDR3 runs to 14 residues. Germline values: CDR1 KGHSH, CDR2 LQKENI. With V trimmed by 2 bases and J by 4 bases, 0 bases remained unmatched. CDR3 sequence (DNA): TGTGCCAGCTCACCAGGGACAGGGGGCACTGAAGCTTTCTTT. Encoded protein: CASSPGTGGTEAFF.

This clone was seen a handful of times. The CDR3 DNA reads as TGTGCCAGCAGTTTCCTTGGCAGGGACGAGCAGTACTTC. Amino acids: CASSFLGRDEQYF. The V gene is TRBV12-3 or TRBV12-4, the J gene TRBJ2-7; tentative D call: TRBD1 (5 bases). The V gene lost 3 bases and the J gene lost 5 bases, with 11 bases spanning the gap. The CDR3 has 13 residues.

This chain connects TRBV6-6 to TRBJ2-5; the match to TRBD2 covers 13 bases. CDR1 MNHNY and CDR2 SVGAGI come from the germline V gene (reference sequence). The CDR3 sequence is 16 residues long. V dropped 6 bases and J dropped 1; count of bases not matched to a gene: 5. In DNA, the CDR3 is TGTGCCAGCAGCCCCGGGACTAGCGGGGCCCAAGAGACCCAGTACTTC. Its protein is CASSPGTSGAQETQYF.

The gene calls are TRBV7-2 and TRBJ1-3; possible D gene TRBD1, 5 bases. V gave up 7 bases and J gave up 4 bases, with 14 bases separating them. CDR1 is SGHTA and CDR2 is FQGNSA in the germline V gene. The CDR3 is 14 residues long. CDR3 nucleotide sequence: TGTGCCAGCACTACCCAGGGCCTGGGAAACACCATATATTTT. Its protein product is CASTTQGLGNTIYF.

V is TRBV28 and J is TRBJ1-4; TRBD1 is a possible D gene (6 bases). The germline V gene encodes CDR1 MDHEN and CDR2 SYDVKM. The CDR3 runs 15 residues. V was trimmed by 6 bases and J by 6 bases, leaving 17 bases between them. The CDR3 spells CASRGGQLMDEKLFF. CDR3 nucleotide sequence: TGTGCCAGCAGAGGCGGACAGTTGATGGATGAAAAACTGTTTTTT.

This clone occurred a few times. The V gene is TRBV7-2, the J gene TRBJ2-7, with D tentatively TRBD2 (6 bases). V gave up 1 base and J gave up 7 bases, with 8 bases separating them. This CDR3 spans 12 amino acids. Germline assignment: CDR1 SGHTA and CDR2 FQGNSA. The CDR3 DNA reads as TGTGCCAGCAGCTTAGGGGGGAGGGAGCAGTACTTC. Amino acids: CASSLGGREQYF.

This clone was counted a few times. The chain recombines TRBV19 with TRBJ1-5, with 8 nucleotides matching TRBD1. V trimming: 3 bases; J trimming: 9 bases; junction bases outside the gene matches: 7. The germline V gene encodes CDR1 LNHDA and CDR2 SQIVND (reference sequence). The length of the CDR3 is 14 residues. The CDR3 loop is CASSMTGVGRPQHF. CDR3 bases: TGTGCCAGTAGTATGACAGGGGTGGGTAGGCCCCAGCATTTT.

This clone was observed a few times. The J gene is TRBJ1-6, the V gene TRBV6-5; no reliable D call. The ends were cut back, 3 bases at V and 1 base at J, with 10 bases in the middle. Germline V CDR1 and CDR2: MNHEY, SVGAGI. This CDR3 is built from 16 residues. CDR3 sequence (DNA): TGTGCCAGCAGTTATAACTCGGGGTCCTATAATTCACCCCTCCACTTT. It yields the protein CASSYNSGSYNSPLHF.

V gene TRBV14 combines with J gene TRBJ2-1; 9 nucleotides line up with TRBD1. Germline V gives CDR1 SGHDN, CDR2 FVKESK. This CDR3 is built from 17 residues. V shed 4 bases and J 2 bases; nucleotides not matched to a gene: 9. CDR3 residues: CASSPEVGTGTYNEQFF. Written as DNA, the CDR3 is TGTGCCAGCAGCCCCGAGGTCGGGACAGGGACCTACAATGAGCAGTTCTTC.